This T cell receptor (beta chain) was captured in a study of blood T cell repertoires in COVID-19. Study background: Sources were T cells, B-cell-depleted T cells, or PBMCs; the material itself was cDNA or gDNA.

Assay: immunoSEQ multiplex PCR; the TCRdb copy retains only in-frame clones and omits some. The sample records roughly 27,000 clones, around nine tenths being singletons. The V and J ends lost 4 bases and 7 bases respectively, with 11 bases between them. The CDR3 runs 12 residues. Per the germline V gene, CDR1 is LGHNA and CDR2 is YNFKEQ. The gene calls are TRBV4-2 and TRBJ2-7, with no clear D. The receptor's source is a human donor in a cohort sampled during active COVID-19. What was sequenced was peripheral blood. The chain's CDR3 is CASSRGPLEQYF. The CDR3 DNA follows: TGTGCCAGCAGCCGTGGGCCTCTAGAGCAGTACTTC.